Below are 12 T cell receptor beta chains sequenced from a single sample in a study of control samples from healthy donors and cancer patients. Sequencing used immunoSEQ multiplex PCR; TCRdb keeps in-frame clones, though not all of them. The data hold about 100,000 clones, with more than 85% observed a single time. Sequencing was done on a sample of blood. The receptors shown here come from a man younger than 40 in good health.

The chain couples TRBV5-1 to TRBJ2-1; no clear D gene. V was pared by 0 bases and J by 2 bases, with 9 bases between. Germline V gives CDR1 SGHRS, CDR2 YFSETQ. The CDR3 spans 15 residues. In nucleotides, the CDR3 is TGCGCCAGCAGCTTGGACGGACGGGCCTACAATGAGCAGTTCTTC. As protein: CASSLDGRAYNEQFF.

This chain connects TRBV30 to TRBJ1-1, with 7 bases that match TRBD1. This CDR3 comprises 14 residues. CDR1 GTSNPN and CDR2 SVGIG come from the germline V gene (reference sequence). The ends lost 4 bases at V and 1 base at J; junction bases unmatched: 6. The CDR3 DNA sequence: TGTGCCTGGATTAGGGCAGGGGGGAACACTGAAGCTTTCTTT. It encodes CAWIRAGGNTEAFF. The whole variable domain, filled in from reference TRBV30 and TRBJ1-1, reads SQTIHQWPATLVQPVGSPLSLECTVEGTSNPNLYWYRQAAGRGLQLLFYSVGIGQISSEVPQNLSASRPQDRQFILSSKKLLLSDSGFYLCAWIRAGGNTEAFFGQGTRLTVV.

The chain carries TRBV7-9 and TRBJ2-3; no clear D. The CDR3 has 12 amino acids. The V end was cut by 1 base, the J end by 6 bases, with 5 bases between. Germline CDR1 SEHNR, CDR2 FQNEAQ (reference sequence). The CDR3 DNA sequence: TGTGCCAGCAGCTTAGTCGGCGATACGCAGTATTTT. As protein: CASSLVGDTQYF.

Worth noting for this clone: It is unclear where the CDR3 begins or ends on the DNA, so no DNA is shown, and the CDR3 is as TCRdb lists it. This chain connects TRBV27 to TRBJ2-2. The CDR3 numbers 17 amino acids, ends counted. CDR1 and CDR2 (germline): MNHEY, SMNVEV (reference sequence). The CDR3 sequence is CASSTSGGSANTGELFF.

This sequence joins TRBV6-2 or TRBV6-3 and TRBJ1-4; unclear D gene. V was trimmed by 3 bases and J by 7 bases, leaving 12 bases between them. The CDR3 runs to 14 residues. CDR1 is MNHEY and CDR2 is SVGEGT in the germline V gene. The CDR3 here is CASSYRQHPEKLFF. The DNA of the CDR3 is TGTGCCAGCAGTTATCGCCAGCACCCTGAAAAACTGTTTTTT.

CDR3 sequence reads: CASSPRTAPGSYTF. The CDR3 nucleotides read TGTGCCAGCAGCCCCCGGACAGCCCCAGGCAGCTACACCTTC. The chain carries TRBV14 and TRBJ1-2, with D possibly being TRBD1 (6 bases). Germline CDR1 SGHDN, CDR2 FVKESK. This CDR3 is built from 14 residues. V lost 4 bases, J lost 9 bases, and 18 bases lay in between. Supplemented by reference TRBV14 and TRBJ1-2, the full variable domain reads EAGVTQFPSHSVIEKGQTVTLRCDPISGHDNLYWYRRVMGKEIKFLLHFVKESKQDESGMPNNRFLAERTGGTYSTLKVQPAELEDSGVYFCASSPRTAPGSYTFGSGTRLTVV.

V gene TRBV11-1 combines with J gene TRBJ2-3; the D gene is possibly TRBD2 (6 bases). CDR1 is SGHAT, CDR2 FQDESV, per germline (reference sequence). The V end lost 4 bases, the J end lost 1 base, and 15 bases lay between the germline ends. The CDR3 totals 16 residues. The CDR3 DNA reads as TGTGCCAGCAGCTCCCCCGCGGGGAGTGGCACAGATACGCAGTATTTT. Its protein product is CASSSPAGSGTDTQYF.

The rearrangement joins TRBV6-6 to TRBJ2-7; 10 nucleotides align to TRBD2. Germline V gene sequence: CDR1 MNHNY, CDR2 SVGAGI (reference sequence). This CDR3 is 16 amino acids long. The V segment lost 6 bases and the J segment 0 bases; nucleotides outside the gene matches: 8. DNA for the CDR3: TGTGCCAGCAGCCCTACCGGGACTAGCGCCTCCTACGAGCAGTACTTC. Translation: CASSPTGTSASYEQYF.

CDR3 in DNA: TGTGCCAGCAGTGAGGGACAGGCTCGCTATGGCTACACCTTC. This sequence encodes CASSEGQARYGYTF. V and J are TRBV2 and TRBJ1-2, with 8 bases lining up with TRBD1. Germline loops: CDR1 SNHLY, CDR2 FYNNEI. The CDR3 runs to 14 residues. V shed 3 bases, J shed 4 bases, and the junction held 4 bases outside the gene matches. The full variable domain, with the rest looked up from reference TRBV2 and TRBJ1-2, is EPEVTQTPSHQVTQMGQEVILRCVPISNHLYFYWYRQILGQKVEFLVSFYNNEISEKSEIFDDQFSVERPDGSNFTLKIRSTKLEDSAMYFCASSEGQARYGYTFGSGTRLTVV.

V usage is TRBV2 and J usage is TRBJ2-5, with 15 bases aligning to TRBD2. The germline V gene has CDR1 SNHLY and CDR2 FYNNEI. The CDR3 has 18 amino acids. The V and J ends lost 6 bases and 5 bases, in that order; junction bases with no gene match: 13. Written as DNA, the CDR3 is TGTGCCAGCAGCAAGGGACTAGCGGGAGGCGCCCAGGGGGAGACCCAGTACTTC. Its translation is CASSKGLAGGAQGETQYF.

The V gene is TRBV7-9, the J gene TRBJ2-1, with D possibly TRBD1 on 5 matching bases. With 5 bases removed from V and 0 bases from J, the gap between germline ends came to 11 bases. The CDR3 sequence is 15 residues long. Germline V gives CDR1 SEHNR, CDR2 FQNEAQ (reference sequence). The chain's CDR3 is CASSPGHHSYNEQFF. CDR3 coding DNA: TGTGCCAGCAGCCCAGGACACCACTCCTACAATGAGCAGTTCTTC.

The genes are TRBV28 and TRBJ2-7; possibly TRBD1 for D (6 bases). In germline, CDR1 is MDHEN, CDR2 SYDVKM. This CDR3 has 14 residues. V lost 5 bases and J 3 bases, leaving 14 bases between the germline ends. The CDR3 nucleotides read TGTGCCAGCAGTGAACAGGGAAGCGTCTACGAGCAGTACTTC. This codes for CASSEQGSVYEQYF. Looking up the rest from reference TRBV28 and TRBJ2-7 gives the full variable domain: DVKVTQSSRYLVKRTGEKVFLECVQDMDHENMFWYRQDPGLGLRLIYFSYDVKMKEKGDIPEGYSVSREKKERFSLILESASTNQTSMYLCASSEQGSVYEQYFGPGTRLTVT.